The 16 T cell receptor beta chains reported below all come from one sample, sequenced in a study of blood T cell repertoires in COVID-19. Sequencing used immunoSEQ multiplex PCR; TCRdb keeps in-frame clones, though not all of them. Here the sample spans some 400,000 clones, 90% being singletons. Sequencing was carried out using peripheral blood. The receptors originated from a man aged 18 to 29 with active or convalescent COVID-19.

The chain carries TRBV18 and TRBJ2-1, with D hard to call. The CDR3 has 17 residues. CDR1 is KGHSH and CDR2 is LQKENI in the germline V gene. V was clipped by 0 bases and J by 1 base, with 13 bases between them. As DNA, the CDR3 is TGTGCCAGCTCACCACCCCGGCCGGGTGGGTCCTACAATGAGCAGTTCTTC. This sequence encodes CASSPPRPGGSYNEQFF.

The V and J genes are TRBV7-9 and TRBJ2-1; perhaps TRBD2 as D (6 bases). With 5 bases removed from V and 6 bases from J, the gap between germline ends came to 17 bases. CDR3 length: 15 amino acids. Germline loops: CDR1 SEHNR, CDR2 FQNEAQ (reference sequence). The DNA for the CDR3 is TGTGCCAGCAGCGGCGCTACGGGAGTTACCAATGAGCAGTTCTTC. It specifies CASSGATGVTNEQFF. Full variable domain (rest looked up from reference TRBV7-9 and TRBJ2-1): DTGVSQNPRHKITKRGQNVTFRCDPISEHNRLYWYRQTLGQGPEFLTYFQNEAQLEKSRLLSDRFSAERPKGSFSTLEIQRTEQGDSAMYLCASSGATGVTNEQFFGPGTRLTVL.

The V gene is TRBV10-3, the J gene TRBJ1-5; no clear D gene. The CDR3 covers 12 residues. Germline V gives CDR1 ENHRY, CDR2 SYGVKD. V was clipped by 2 bases and J by 5 bases, with 4 bases between them. CDR3 amino acids: CAISEPYQPQHF. The DNA for the CDR3 is TGTGCCATCAGTGAGCCCTATCAGCCCCAGCATTTT.

This chain uses TRBV18 with TRBJ1-6; D call uncertain. The CDR3 has 14 amino acids. CDR1 KGHSH and CDR2 LQKENI come from the germline V gene. Trimming stripped 5 bases from V and 4 bases from J, with 9 bases between. The CDR3 here is CASSGRSYNSPLHF. The DNA for the CDR3 is TGTGCCAGCTCAGGGCGTTCGTATAATTCACCCCTCCACTTT.

The rearrangement uses TRBV6-5 and TRBJ1-5; 8 bases map to TRBD1. The CDR3 is 14 amino acids. Germline loops: CDR1 MNHEY, CDR2 SVGAGI. V shed 6 bases and J 6 bases; nucleotides not matched to a gene: 7. The CDR3 coding sequence is TGTGCCAGCAGAGACAGGGGTTTGGGTCAGCCCCAGCATTTT. Translating gives CASRDRGLGQPQHF.

V is TRBV18 and J is TRBJ2-3; 7 bases line up with TRBD1. The V gene's germline CDR1 is KGHSH and CDR2 LQKENI. The CDR3 totals 17 residues. The J segment lost 0 bases and the V segment lost 2 bases, leaving 8 bases of the junction unmatched. The CDR3, as DNA: TGTGCCAGCTCACCATGGGACAGATCCTATAGCACAGATACGCAGTATTTT. Amino acid sequence: CASSPWDRSYSTDTQYF.

The chain is built from TRBV7-2 and TRBJ1-2, with D perhaps matching TRBD1 (5 bases). CDR1 SGHTA and CDR2 FQGNSA come from the germline V gene. V lost 1 base and J lost 1, with 10 bases in between. This CDR3 has 15 amino acids. Here the CDR3 reads CASSLVWDYNYGYTF. The CDR3 nucleotides are TGTGCCAGCAGCTTAGTTTGGGACTATAACTATGGCTACACCTTC.

This chain links TRBV7-9 with TRBJ1-3, with a tentative D call TRBD1 (6 bases). The germline CDR1 and CDR2 sequences are SEHNR and FQNEAQ (reference sequence). V was clipped by 5 bases and J by 0 bases, with 14 bases between them. The CDR3 extends over 16 amino acids. CDR3 nucleotides: TGTGCCAGCAGCGGCAATACAGGGAGCTCTGGAAACACCATATATTTT. This sequence encodes CASSGNTGSSGNTIYF. The full variable domain, its missing parts supplied by reference TRBV7-9 and TRBJ1-3, is DTGVSQNPRHKITKRGQNVTFRCDPISEHNRLYWYRQTLGQGPEFLTYFQNEAQLEKSRLLSDRFSAERPKGSFSTLEIQRTEQGDSAMYLCASSGNTGSSGNTIYFGEGSWLTVV.

V usage is TRBV5-6 and J usage is TRBJ2-3; 9 nucleotides align to TRBD2. The CDR3 extends over 15 amino acids. The trim removed 4 bases at V and 4 bases at J, leaving 7 bases unmatched. CDR1 SGHDT and CDR2 YYEEEE come from the germline V gene. The CDR3 reads CASSRGLAWSDTQYF. The CDR3 nucleotides are TGTGCCAGCAGCCGGGGACTAGCCTGGTCAGATACGCAGTATTTT.

CDR3 residues: CASSLQAGGSQETQYF. The CDR3 DNA reads TGTGCCAGCAGTCTCCAAGCGGGGGGGAGCCAAGAGACCCAGTACTTC. The chain employs TRBV7-2 and TRBJ2-5, with 10 bases that match TRBD2. CDR3 size: 16 residues. Germline CDR1 is SGHTA and CDR2 is FQGNSA. Trimming at V came to 6 bases and at J to 1 base, leaving 8 bases not matched to a gene.

This clone was detected once. This chain joins TRBV5-4 and TRBJ2-1; 8 positions match TRBD2. V shed 4 bases and J 9 bases; nucleotides not matched to a gene: 12. Germline V gene lookup returns CDR1 SGHNT and CDR2 YYREEE (reference sequence). The length of the CDR3 is 15 residues. The CDR3 DNA reads TGTGCCAGCAGCAGGTCGGGACTAGTGGATGGTGAGCAGTTCTTC. Translated: CASSRSGLVDGEQFF.

The V call is TRBV10-3, the J call TRBJ2-3; 7 bases agree with TRBD2. Germline lookup yields CDR1 ENHRY and CDR2 SYGVKD. This CDR3 spans 14 amino acids. The V segment lost 5 bases and the J segment 0 bases; nucleotides outside the gene matches: 2. As DNA, the CDR3 is TGTGCCATCAGTAAAGCGGGAAGCACAGATACGCAGTATTTT. Translating it yields CAISKAGSTDTQYF.

The V call is TRBV5-1, the J call TRBJ2-1, with 10 bases that match TRBD1. This CDR3 has 18 amino acids. V dropped 0 bases and J dropped 7; count of bases not matched to a gene: 13. Per the germline V gene, CDR1 is SGHRS and CDR2 is YFSETQ. DNA for the CDR3: TGCGCCAGCAGCTTGGCCGGTCCCCGGGACAGGGGCTGGAATGAGCAGTTCTTC. Its protein is CASSLAGPRDRGWNEQFF.

Note on this clone: The sample carries other DNA sequences with the same CDR3. The J gene is TRBJ1-1, the V gene TRBV7-3; a weak D match, TRBD1 (6 bases). Germline V gene data show CDR1 as SGHTA and CDR2 as FQGTGA. The V and J ends lost 5 bases and 1 base respectively, with 11 bases between them. CDR3 length: 14 amino acids. The CDR3 DNA reads as TGTGCCAGCAGCCTGGGGGCGGGGAACACTGAAGCTTTCTTT. Protein: CASSLGAGNTEAFF.

This chain connects TRBV19 to TRBJ2-7; D possibly corresponds to TRBD2 (5 bases). CDR3 length: 13 amino acids. Deletions cut 5 bases from V and 4 bases from J, with 12 bases between. Germline values: CDR1 LNHDA, CDR2 SQIVND (reference sequence). For the CDR3, the DNA is TGTGCCAGTAGTGCGGGCGACCGATACGAGCAGTACTTC. Its translation is CASSAGDRYEQYF.

A remark on this clone: One end of the junction varies from germline; a read error may be responsible. The chain joins TRBV6-5 to TRBJ2-7; a possible D gene is TRBD2 (5 bases). The germline V gene encodes CDR1 MNHEY and CDR2 SVGAGI. This CDR3 is 11 amino acids long. The CDR3 DNA is TGTGCAAGCAGGAGGTCCGGGGAGCAGTACTTC. It codes for CASRRSGEQYF.